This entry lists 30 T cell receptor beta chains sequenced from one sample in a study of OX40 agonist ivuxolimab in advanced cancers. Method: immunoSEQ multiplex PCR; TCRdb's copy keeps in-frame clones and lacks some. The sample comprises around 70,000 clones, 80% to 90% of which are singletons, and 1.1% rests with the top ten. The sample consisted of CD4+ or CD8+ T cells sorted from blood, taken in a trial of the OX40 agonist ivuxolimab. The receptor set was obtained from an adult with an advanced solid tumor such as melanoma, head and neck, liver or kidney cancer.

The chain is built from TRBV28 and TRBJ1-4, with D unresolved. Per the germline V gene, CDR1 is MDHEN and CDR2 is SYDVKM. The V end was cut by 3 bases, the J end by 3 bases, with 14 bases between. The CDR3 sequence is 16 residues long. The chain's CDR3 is CASSLWAPGANEKLFF. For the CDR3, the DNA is TGTGCCAGCAGTTTGTGGGCCCCCGGGGCTAATGAAAAACTGTTTTTT. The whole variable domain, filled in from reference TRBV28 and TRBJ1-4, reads DVKVTQSSRYLVKRTGEKVFLECVQDMDHENMFWYRQDPGLGLRLIYFSYDVKMKEKGDIPEGYSVSREKKERFSLILESASTNQTSMYLCASSLWAPGANEKLFFGSGTQLSVL.

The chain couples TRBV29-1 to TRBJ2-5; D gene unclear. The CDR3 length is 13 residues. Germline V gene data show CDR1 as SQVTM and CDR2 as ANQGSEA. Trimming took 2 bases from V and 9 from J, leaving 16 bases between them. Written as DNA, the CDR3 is TGCAGCGTTGAAAATCCTATAGAGAGACCCCAGTACTTC. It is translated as CSVENPIERPQYF. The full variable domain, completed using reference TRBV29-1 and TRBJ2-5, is SAVISQKPSRDICQRGTSLTIQCQVDSQVTMMFWYRQQPGQSLTLIATANQGSEATYESGFVIDKFPISRPNLTFSTLTVSNMSPEDSSIYLCSVENPIERPQYFGPGTRLLVL.

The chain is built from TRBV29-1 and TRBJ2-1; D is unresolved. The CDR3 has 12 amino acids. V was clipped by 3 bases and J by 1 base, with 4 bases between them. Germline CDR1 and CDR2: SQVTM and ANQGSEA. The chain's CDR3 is CSVDGSYNEQFF. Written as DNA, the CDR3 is TGCAGCGTTGATGGTTCCTACAATGAGCAGTTCTTC.

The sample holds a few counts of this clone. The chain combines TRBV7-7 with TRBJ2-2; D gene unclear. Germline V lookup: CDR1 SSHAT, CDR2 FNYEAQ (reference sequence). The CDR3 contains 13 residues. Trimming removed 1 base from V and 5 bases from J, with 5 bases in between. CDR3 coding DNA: TGTGCCAGCAGCTTAGAGGGTACCGGGGAGCTGTTTTTT. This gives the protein CASSLEGTGELFF.

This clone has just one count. Here the CDR3 reads CASSPSADREGAPIYF. In DNA form, the CDR3 reads TGTGCCAGCTCACCATCCGCCGACAGGGAGGGTGCTCCCATATATTTT. V and J are TRBV18 and TRBJ1-3, with 7 bases matching TRBD1. Germline CDR1 KGHSH, CDR2 LQKENI. CDR3 length: 16 residues. The V gene end was trimmed by 2 bases and the J gene end by 11 bases; junction bases not matched to a gene: 15. Together with reference TRBV18 and TRBJ1-3, the CDR3 gives the full variable domain: NAGVMQNPRHLVRRRGQEARLRCSPMKGHSHVYWYRQLPEEGLKFMVYLQKENIIDESGMPKERFSAEFPKEGPSILRIQQVVRGDSAAYFCASSPSADREGAPIYFGEGSWLTVV.

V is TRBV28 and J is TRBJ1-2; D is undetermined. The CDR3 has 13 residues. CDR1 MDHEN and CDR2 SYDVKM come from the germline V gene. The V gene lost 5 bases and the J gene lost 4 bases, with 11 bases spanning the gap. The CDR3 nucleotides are TGTGCCAGCAGTCCCCTCGCCAGCTATGGCTACACCTTC. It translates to CASSPLASYGYTF.

This CDR3 is CASSLGPSYEQYF. The CDR3 nucleotides read TGTGCCAGCAGTTTAGGACCTTCCTACGAGCAGTACTTC. The chain recombines TRBV28 with TRBJ2-7, with D unclear. This CDR3 region has 13 residues. Germline V gene lookup returns CDR1 MDHEN and CDR2 SYDVKM. V was trimmed by 2 bases and J by 1 base, leaving 6 bases between them.

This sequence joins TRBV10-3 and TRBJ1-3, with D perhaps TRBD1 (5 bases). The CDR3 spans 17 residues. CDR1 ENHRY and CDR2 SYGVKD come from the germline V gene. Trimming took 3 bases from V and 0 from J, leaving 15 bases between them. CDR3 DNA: TGTGCCATCAGTGAAAGGGGTTTCTCCCACTCTGGAAACACCATATATTTT. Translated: CAISERGFSHSGNTIYF.

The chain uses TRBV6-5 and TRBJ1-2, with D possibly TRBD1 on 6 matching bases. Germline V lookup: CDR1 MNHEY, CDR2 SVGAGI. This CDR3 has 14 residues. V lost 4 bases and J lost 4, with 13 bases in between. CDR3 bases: TGTGCCAGCAGTTTCAGGGGTGGGAGCTATGGCTACACCTTC. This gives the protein CASSFRGGSYGYTF.

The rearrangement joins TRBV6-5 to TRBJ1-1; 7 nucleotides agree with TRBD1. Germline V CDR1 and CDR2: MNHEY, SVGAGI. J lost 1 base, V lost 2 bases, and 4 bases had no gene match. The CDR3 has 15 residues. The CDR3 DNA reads TGTGCCAGCAGTTACGAGACAGGGTGGAACACTGAAGCTTTCTTT. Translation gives CASSYETGWNTEAFF.

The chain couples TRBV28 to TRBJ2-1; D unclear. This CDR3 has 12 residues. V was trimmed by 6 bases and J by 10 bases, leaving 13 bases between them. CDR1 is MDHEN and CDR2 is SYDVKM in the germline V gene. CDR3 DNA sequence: TGTGCCAGCAGCTTCCTAGGGAAGGAGCAGTTCTTC. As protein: CASSFLGKEQFF.

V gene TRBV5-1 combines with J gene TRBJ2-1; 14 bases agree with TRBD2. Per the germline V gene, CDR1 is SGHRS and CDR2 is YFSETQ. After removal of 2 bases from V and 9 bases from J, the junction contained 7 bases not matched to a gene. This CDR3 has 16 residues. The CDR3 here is CASSLPTSGGVGEQFF. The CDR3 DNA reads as TGCGCCAGCAGCTTACCGACTAGCGGGGGGGTTGGTGAGCAGTTCTTC.

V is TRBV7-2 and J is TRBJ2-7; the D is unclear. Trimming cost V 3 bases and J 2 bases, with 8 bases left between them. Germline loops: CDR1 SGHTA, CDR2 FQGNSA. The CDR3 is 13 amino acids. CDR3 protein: CASSFGPTYEQYF. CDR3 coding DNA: TGTGCCAGCAGCTTCGGGCCAACCTACGAGCAGTACTTC.

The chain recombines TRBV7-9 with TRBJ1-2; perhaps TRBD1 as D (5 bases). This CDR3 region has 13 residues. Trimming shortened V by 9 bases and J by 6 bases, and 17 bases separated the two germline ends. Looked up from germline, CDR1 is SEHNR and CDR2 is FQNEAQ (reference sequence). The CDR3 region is CASARDGLNGYTF. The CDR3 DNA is TGTGCCAGTGCTAGGGACGGACTGAATGGCTACACCTTC.

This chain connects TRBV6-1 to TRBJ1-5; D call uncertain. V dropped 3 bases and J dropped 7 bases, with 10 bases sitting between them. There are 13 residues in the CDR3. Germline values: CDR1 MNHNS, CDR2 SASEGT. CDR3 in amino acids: CASSEGRTQPQHF. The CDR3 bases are TGTGCCAGCAGTGAGGGTCGAACGCAGCCCCAGCATTTT.

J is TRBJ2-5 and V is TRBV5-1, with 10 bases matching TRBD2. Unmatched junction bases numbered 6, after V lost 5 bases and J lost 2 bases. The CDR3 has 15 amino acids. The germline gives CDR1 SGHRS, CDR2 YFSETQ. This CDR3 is CASRLAGTTQETQYF. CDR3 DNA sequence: TGCGCCAGCAGACTAGCGGGAACTACTCAAGAGACCCAGTACTTC.

Here the CDR3 DNA reads TGTGCCAGTAGTTCCGGGGGGTTCGCTGAAGCTTTCTTT. Translating it yields CASSSGGFAEAFF. The chain links TRBV19 to TRBJ1-1, with TRBD1 as a possible D gene (5 bases). Per the germline V gene, CDR1 is LNHDA and CDR2 is SQIVND (reference sequence). The V and J ends lost 5 bases and 6 bases respectively, with 13 bases between them. This CDR3 region has 13 residues.

This chain's CDR3 is CASSEIAGGTDTQYF. CDR3 nucleotide sequence: TGTGCCAGCAGTGAGATAGCGGGGGGAACAGATACGCAGTATTTT. The genes are TRBV2 and TRBJ2-3; 10 nucleotides agree with TRBD2. The CDR3 consists of 15 residues. The V gene end was trimmed by 3 bases and the J gene end by 3 bases; junction bases not matched to a gene: 3. Germline V gene sequence: CDR1 SNHLY, CDR2 FYNNEI.

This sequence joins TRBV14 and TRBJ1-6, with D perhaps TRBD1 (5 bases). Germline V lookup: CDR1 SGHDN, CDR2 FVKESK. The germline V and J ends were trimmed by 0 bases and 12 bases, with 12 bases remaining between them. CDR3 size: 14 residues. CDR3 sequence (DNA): TGTGCCAGCAGCCAAGAATGGGGCTATGGACCCCTCCACTTT. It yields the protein CASSQEWGYGPLHF.

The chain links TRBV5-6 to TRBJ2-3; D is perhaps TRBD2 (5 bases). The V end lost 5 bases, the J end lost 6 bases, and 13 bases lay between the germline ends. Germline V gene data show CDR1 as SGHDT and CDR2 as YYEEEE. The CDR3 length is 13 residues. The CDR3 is CASSRLASDTQYF. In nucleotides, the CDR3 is TGTGCCAGCAGTCGTCTAGCTTCGGATACGCAGTATTTT. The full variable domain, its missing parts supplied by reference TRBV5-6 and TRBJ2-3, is DAGVTQSPTHLIKTRGQQVTLRCSPKSGHDTVSWYQQALGQGPQFIFQYYEEEERQRGNFPDRFSGHQFPNYSSELNVNALLLGDSALYLCASSRLASDTQYFGPGTRLTVL.

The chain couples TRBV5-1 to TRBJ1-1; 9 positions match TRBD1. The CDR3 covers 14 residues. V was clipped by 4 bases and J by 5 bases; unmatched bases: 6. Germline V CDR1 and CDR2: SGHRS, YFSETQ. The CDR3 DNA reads TGCGCCAGCAGCGCAGGGACAGGGAATACTGAAGCTTTCTTT. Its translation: CASSAGTGNTEAFF.

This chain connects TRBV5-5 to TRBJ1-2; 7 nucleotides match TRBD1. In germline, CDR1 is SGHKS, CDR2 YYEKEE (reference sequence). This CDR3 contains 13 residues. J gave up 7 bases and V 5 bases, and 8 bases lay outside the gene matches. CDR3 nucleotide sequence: TGTGCCAGCAGAGTTCAGGGGGTAGGTGGCTACACCTTC. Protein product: CASRVQGVGGYTF.

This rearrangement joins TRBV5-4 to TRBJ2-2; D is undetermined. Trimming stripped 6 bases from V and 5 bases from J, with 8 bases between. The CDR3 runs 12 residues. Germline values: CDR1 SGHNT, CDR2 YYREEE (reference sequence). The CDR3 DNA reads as TGTGCCAGCACCCCGAGGACCGGGGAGCTGTTTTTT. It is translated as CASTPRTGELFF.

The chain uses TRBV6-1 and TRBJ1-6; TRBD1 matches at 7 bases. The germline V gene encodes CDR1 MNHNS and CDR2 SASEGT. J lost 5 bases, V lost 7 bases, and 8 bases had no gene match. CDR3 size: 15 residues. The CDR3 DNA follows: TGTGCCAGCAACCCCCAGACAGGGAATAATTCACCCCTCCACTTT. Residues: CASNPQTGNNSPLHF.

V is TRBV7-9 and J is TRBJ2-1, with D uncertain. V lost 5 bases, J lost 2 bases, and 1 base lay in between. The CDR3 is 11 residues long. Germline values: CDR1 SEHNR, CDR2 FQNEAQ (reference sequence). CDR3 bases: TGTGCCAGCAGCCCCTACAATGAGCAGTTCTTC. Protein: CASSPYNEQFF.

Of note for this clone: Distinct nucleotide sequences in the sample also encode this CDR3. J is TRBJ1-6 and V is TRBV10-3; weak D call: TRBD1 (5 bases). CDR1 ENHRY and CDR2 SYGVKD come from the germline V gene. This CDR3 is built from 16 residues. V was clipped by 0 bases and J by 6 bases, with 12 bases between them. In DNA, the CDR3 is TGTGCCATCAGTGAGTCGAAGGGGAACTCTAATTCACCCCTCCACTTT. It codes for CAISESKGNSNSPLHF.

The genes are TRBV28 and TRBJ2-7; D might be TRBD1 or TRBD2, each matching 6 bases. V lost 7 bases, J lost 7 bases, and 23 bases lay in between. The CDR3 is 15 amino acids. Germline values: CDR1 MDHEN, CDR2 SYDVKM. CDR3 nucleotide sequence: TGTGCCAGCACTGGCCCCGGGGGCCCTACTAGGGAGCAGTACTTC. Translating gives CASTGPGGPTREQYF.

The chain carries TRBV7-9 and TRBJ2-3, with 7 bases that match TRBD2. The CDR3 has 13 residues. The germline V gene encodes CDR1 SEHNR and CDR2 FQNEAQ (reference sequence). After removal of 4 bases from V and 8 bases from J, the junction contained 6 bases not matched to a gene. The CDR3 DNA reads TGTGCCAGCAGCTCCCTTCCGGGGGGTACGCAGTATTTT. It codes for CASSSLPGGTQYF.

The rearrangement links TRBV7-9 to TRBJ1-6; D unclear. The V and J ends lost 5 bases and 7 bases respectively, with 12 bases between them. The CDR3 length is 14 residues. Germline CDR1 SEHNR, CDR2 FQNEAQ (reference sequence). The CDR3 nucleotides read TGTGCCAGCAGCCCGCGGGGTGGGAATTCACCCCTCCACTTT. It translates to CASSPRGGNSPLHF. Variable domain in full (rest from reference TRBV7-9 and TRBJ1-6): DTGVSQNPRHKITKRGQNVTFRCDPISEHNRLYWYRQTLGQGPEFLTYFQNEAQLEKSRLLSDRFSAERPKGSFSTLEIQRTEQGDSAMYLCASSPRGGNSPLHFGNGTRLTVT.

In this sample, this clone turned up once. For the CDR3, the DNA is TGTGCCAGTCTCAAATTTGGGGTGGACACTGAAGCTTTCTTT. Translation gives CASLKFGVDTEAFF. The V gene is TRBV19, the J gene TRBJ1-1; D ambiguous. Germline V gene data show CDR1 as LNHDA and CDR2 as SQIVND (reference sequence). CDR3 length: 14 amino acids. The V and J ends lost 8 bases and 3 bases respectively, with 16 bases between them.